Shown below are 31 T cell receptor beta chains from a single sample sequenced in a study of blood T cell repertoires in COVID-19. Here immunoSEQ multiplex PCR was the method, and the copy in TCRdb shows in-frame clones only, minus some. There are about 98,000 clones in the sample; 81% occur only once, and approximately 12% lies in the top ten. Sequencing was performed on peripheral blood. Receptors originate from an elderly woman with acute or convalescent COVID-19.

The rearrangement joins TRBV5-4 to TRBJ2-2, with 7 bases matching TRBD2. CDR1 SGHNT and CDR2 YYREEE come from the germline V gene (reference sequence). This CDR3 contains 16 residues. Germline trimming cut 3 bases from V and 5 bases from J; bases unmatched to any gene: 10. The CDR3 reads CASSSLGGFLTGELFF. CDR3 bases: TGTGCCAGCAGCTCTCTCGGGGGGTTCTTGACCGGGGAGCTGTTTTTT.

The chain employs TRBV3-1 (or the pseudogene TRBV3-2) and TRBJ2-1, with TRBD2 matching over 9 bases. After removal of 4 bases from V and 8 bases from J, the junction contained 9 bases not matched to a gene. Looked up from germline, CDR1 is LGHDT and CDR2 is YNNKEL (reference sequence). The CDR3 runs to 15 residues. The CDR3 DNA follows: TGTGCCAGCAGCCTCGGCGGGGGGGCCGTGGATGAGCAGTTCTTC. This encodes CASSLGGGAVDEQFF.

This rearrangement joins TRBV10-3 to TRBJ1-2, with 10 bases matching TRBD1. With 7 bases clipped from V and 6 bases from J, the junction kept 8 bases outside the gene matches. Germline V CDR1 and CDR2: ENHRY, SYGVKD. The length of the CDR3 is 14 residues. As DNA, the CDR3 is TGTGCCATCACTCGGGACAGGGGAATGGATGGCTACACCTTC. Its translation is CAITRDRGMDGYTF.

V and J are TRBV27 and TRBJ1-6; TRBD1 agrees at 8 bases. Germline lookup yields CDR1 MNHEY and CDR2 SMNVEV (reference sequence). V was clipped by 5 bases and J by 9 bases; unmatched bases: 6. The CDR3 sequence is 14 residues long. CDR3: CASSGGTGSSPLHF. The DNA for the CDR3 is TGTGCCAGCAGTGGGGGGACAGGCAGTTCACCCCTCCACTTT.

The V gene is TRBV28, the J gene TRBJ1-1; no firm D call. This CDR3 is 13 amino acids long. Germline V gene lookup returns CDR1 MDHEN and CDR2 SYDVKM. V was clipped by 4 bases and J by 5 bases, with 11 bases between them. As DNA, the CDR3 is TGTGCCAGCAGTTCTACGACTGAGACTGAAGCTTTCTTT. The encoded protein is CASSSTTETEAFF.

The rearrangement uses TRBV5-1 and TRBJ2-1; a possible D gene is TRBD2 (6 bases). The CDR3 is 14 amino acids. Germline lookup yields CDR1 SGHRS and CDR2 YFSETQ. Trimming took off 9 bases at V and 0 bases at J, with 13 bases between the two ends. The CDR3 nucleotides are TGCGCCACTACCGCGGGGAGCTCCTACAATGAGCAGTTCTTC. Amino acids: CATTAGSSYNEQFF.

The chain employs TRBV6-1 and TRBJ1-6; D perhaps matches TRBD1 (5 bases). Germline-derived CDR1 and CDR2 are MNHNS and SASEGT. The CDR3 runs 13 residues. With 3 bases removed from V and 6 bases from J, the gap between germline ends came to 6 bases. CDR3: CASSDRGNSPLHF. As DNA, the CDR3 is TGTGCCAGCAGTGATAGGGGTAATTCACCCCTCCACTTT.

This chain connects TRBV15 to TRBJ1-3; a possible D gene is TRBD1 (6 bases). Germline CDR1 reads LNHNV; CDR2 reads YYDKDF (reference sequence). V lost 8 bases and J lost 0, with 11 bases in between. The CDR3 length is 14 residues. The CDR3 loop reads CATSDRSSGNTIYF. Written as DNA, the CDR3 is TGTGCCACCTCAGACAGGAGCTCTGGAAACACCATATATTTT.

The gene calls are TRBV6-2 or TRBV6-3 and TRBJ1-5; TRBD1 is a possible D gene (5 bases). V was cut by 5 bases and J by 6 bases, with 26 bases left in between. Germline CDR1 is MNHEY and CDR2 is SVGEGT. The CDR3 runs to 18 residues. In DNA, the CDR3 is TGTGCCAGCAGTCCCATGGGGGGAACAGGTCTCGGGGGTCAGCCCCAGCATTTT. Its protein product is CASSPMGGTGLGGQPQHF.

This clone was found once. The genes are TRBV11-2 and TRBJ2-1, with TRBD1 as a possible D gene (6 bases). CDR3 length: 15 amino acids. V gave up 4 bases and J gave up 4 bases, with 14 bases separating them. Germline CDR1 and CDR2: SGHAT and FQNNGV. CDR3: CASSSSGTQYNEQFF. CDR3 DNA: TGTGCCAGCAGCTCCTCCGGGACACAGTACAATGAGCAGTTCTTC.

This clone was counted a few times. The same CDR3 also results from other DNA sequences found in this sample. The genes are TRBV15 and TRBJ2-7, with 11 bases that match TRBD1. CDR1 is LNHNV and CDR2 is YYDKDF in the germline V gene (reference sequence). The CDR3 has 14 residues. Trimming removed 3 bases from V and 4 bases from J; junction bases left unmatched: 2. The CDR3 loop reads CATSRDRGPYEQYF. Written as DNA, the CDR3 is TGTGCCACCAGCAGGGACAGGGGGCCTTACGAGCAGTACTTC.

The chain has TRBV4-2 and TRBJ2-2; D unclear. Germline CDR1 is LGHNA and CDR2 is YNFKEQ. The CDR3 sequence is 14 residues long. V shed 0 bases and J shed 6 bases, with 8 bases lying between them. The CDR3 DNA is TGTGCCAGCAGCCAAGATGCGGCGTCCGGGGAGCTGTTTTTT. Encoded protein: CASSQDAASGELFF.

The chain combines TRBV24-1 with TRBJ2-2; 10 bases map to TRBD1. V was clipped by 4 bases and J by 2 bases; unmatched bases: 3. This CDR3 is built from 16 residues. Looked up from germline, CDR1 is KGHDR and CDR2 is SFDVKD. The CDR3 sequence is CATSDWTGGNTGELFF. The CDR3 bases are TGTGCCACCAGTGACTGGACAGGGGGAAACACCGGGGAGCTGTTTTTT.

The rearrangement uses TRBV9 and TRBJ2-2, with 11 bases fitting TRBD1. Germline V gene lookup returns CDR1 SGDLS and CDR2 YYNGEE. J lost 5 bases, V lost 4 bases, and 7 bases had no gene match. This CDR3 is 16 amino acids long. In nucleotides, the CDR3 is TGTGCCAGCAGCCCACTGGGACAGGGGGGAACCGGGGAGCTGTTTTTT. Its translation is CASSPLGQGGTGELFF.

The J gene is TRBJ2-3, the V gene TRBV7-9, with D possibly being TRBD2 (6 bases). This CDR3 comprises 14 residues. Trimming took off 1 base at V and 8 bases at J, with 13 bases between the two ends. CDR1 is SEHNR and CDR2 is FQNEAQ in the germline V gene (reference sequence). This chain's CDR3 is CASSLGTTEGTQYF. In nucleotides, the CDR3 is TGTGCCAGCAGCTTAGGGACTACTGAGGGTACGCAGTATTTT. The whole variable domain, remainder taken from reference TRBV7-9 and TRBJ2-3, is DTGVSQNPRHKITKRGQNVTFRCDPISEHNRLYWYRQTLGQGPEFLTYFQNEAQLEKSRLLSDRFSAERPKGSFSTLEIQRTEQGDSAMYLCASSLGTTEGTQYFGPGTRLTVL.

The rearrangement uses TRBV29-1 and TRBJ1-2; TRBD1 is a possible D gene (6 bases). Trimming shortened V by 7 bases and J by 4 bases, and 16 bases separated the two germline ends. The germline gives CDR1 SQVTM, CDR2 ANQGSEA. The CDR3 consists of 13 residues. The CDR3 DNA is TGCAGCGCCCGGCAGGGGCTTAGCTATGGCTACACCTTC. This encodes CSARQGLSYGYTF.

The CDR3 nucleotides are TGTGCCAGCAGCGAGACAGGGGCGGCTAATTCACCCCTCCACTTT. As protein: CASSETGAANSPLHF. The chain recombines TRBV9 with TRBJ1-6, with 8 bases aligning to TRBD1. The CDR3 runs 15 residues. Per the germline V gene, CDR1 is SGDLS and CDR2 is YYNGEE. The ends lost 3 bases at V and 6 bases at J; junction bases unmatched: 5.

This clone was detected once. CDR3 loop: CASNGMDSPYSGNTIYF. The CDR3 region has the DNA TGTGCCAGTAACGGGATGGACAGTCCCTACTCTGGAAACACCATATATTTT. The chain couples TRBV19 to TRBJ1-3, with D possibly being TRBD1 (6 bases). CDR1 and CDR2 (germline): LNHDA, SQIVND (reference sequence). Trimming shortened V by 7 bases and J by 0 bases, and 19 bases separated the two germline ends. The CDR3 spans 17 residues.

This rearrangement joins TRBV5-4 to TRBJ1-1, with 7 bases that match TRBD1. Germline trimming cut 2 bases from V and 1 base from J; bases unmatched to any gene: 5. The CDR3 is made up of 15 amino acids. Germline V gene sequence: CDR1 SGHNT, CDR2 YYREEE (reference sequence). CDR3 loop: CASSLGGKGNTEAFF. The DNA for the CDR3 is TGTGCCAGCAGCTTAGGGGGCAAGGGGAACACTGAAGCTTTCTTT.

The rearrangement uses TRBV7-8 and TRBJ2-6; 16 bases line up with TRBD2. This CDR3 comprises 18 residues. With 5 bases clipped from V and 2 bases from J, the junction kept 3 bases outside the gene matches. The germline V gene has CDR1 SGHVS and CDR2 FQNEAQ. CDR3 DNA: TGTGCCAGCAGCACGGGACTAGCGGGGGGGCCTGGGGCCAACGTCCTGACTTTC. It codes for CASSTGLAGGPGANVLTF.

The chain recombines TRBV5-1 with TRBJ2-7; D perhaps matches TRBD1 (6 bases). With 0 bases removed from V and 2 bases from J, the gap between germline ends came to 9 bases. CDR1 and CDR2 (germline): SGHRS, YFSETQ. CDR3 length equals 14 residues. The chain's CDR3 is CASSLDRATYEQYF. CDR3 nucleotide sequence: TGCGCCAGCAGCTTGGACAGGGCCACCTACGAGCAGTACTTC. The full variable domain, completed using reference TRBV5-1 and TRBJ2-7, is KAGVTQTPRYLIKTRGQQVTLSCSPISGHRSVSWYQQTPGQGLQFLFEYFSETQRNKGNFPGRFSGRQFSNSRSEMNVSTLELGDSALYLCASSLDRATYEQYFGPGTRLTVT.

The chain employs TRBV28 and TRBJ1-5, with TRBD1 matching 7 bases. V was clipped by 6 bases and J by 11 bases; unmatched bases: 13. In germline, CDR1 is MDHEN, CDR2 SYDVKM. CDR3 length: 14 residues. The DNA of the CDR3 is TGTGCCAGCAGCCCCGGACAGGCCCAATGGGCCCAGCATTTT. This encodes CASSPGQAQWAQHF.

This clone was detected only once. CDR3 in amino acids: CASRRDRGTGANVLTF. CDR3 DNA sequence: TGTGCCAGCAGGAGGGACAGGGGGACTGGGGCCAACGTCCTGACTTTC. V and J are TRBV2 and TRBJ2-6; 11 bases agree with TRBD1. V lost 6 bases and J lost 2; bases outside the gene matches: 3. The CDR3 loop spans 16 amino acids. The germline gives CDR1 SNHLY, CDR2 FYNNEI.

The V gene is TRBV5-8, the J gene TRBJ2-1, with 8 bases fitting TRBD1. CDR1 SGHTS and CDR2 YDEGEE come from the germline V gene. The CDR3 has 13 amino acids. V dropped 5 bases and J dropped 9; count of bases not matched to a gene: 7. The CDR3 DNA follows: TGTGCCAGCAGACTTACAGGGGGAATTGAGCAGTTCTTC. It is translated as CASRLTGGIEQFF.

The J gene is TRBJ2-3, the V gene TRBV7-2; 11 nucleotides match TRBD1. The CDR3 loop spans 18 amino acids. Trimming removed 0 bases from V and 5 bases from J; junction bases left unmatched: 10. From germline, CDR1 is SGHTA and CDR2 FQGNSA. The CDR3 is CASSLAFLDRGHGDTQYF. In DNA, the CDR3 is TGTGCCAGCAGCTTAGCCTTCCTGGACAGGGGGCATGGAGATACGCAGTATTTT.

This clone was counted many times. This chain links TRBV2 with TRBJ1-6; TRBD1 agrees at 7 bases. Losses at the gene ends were 2 bases for V and 10 bases for J; bases not matched to a gene: 5. Germline V CDR1 and CDR2: SNHLY, FYNNEI. The CDR3 is made up of 14 amino acids. CDR3 loop: CASSELGGRSPLHF. The CDR3 nucleotides are TGTGCCAGCAGTGAACTAGGGGGCAGGTCACCCCTCCACTTT.

The chain employs TRBV28 and TRBJ1-2; possibly TRBD1 for D (5 bases). V was trimmed by 8 bases and J by 0 bases, leaving 13 bases between them. Germline V gene data show CDR1 as MDHEN and CDR2 as SYDVKM. This CDR3 has 14 residues. The CDR3 sequence is CASRPIGANYGYTF. The CDR3 DNA is TGTGCCAGCCGTCCCATAGGGGCTAACTATGGCTACACCTTC.

The chain couples TRBV30 to TRBJ1-1; TRBD1 matches 11 bases. The CDR3 totals 15 residues. Germline CDR1 and CDR2: GTSNPN and SVGIG (reference sequence). V gave up 4 bases and J gave up 2 bases; unmatched junction bases: 6. Here the CDR3 reads CAWNRDRGGNTEAFF. CDR3 nucleotides: TGTGCCTGGAACCGGGACAGGGGGGGAAACACTGAAGCTTTCTTT.

The rearrangement links TRBV10-3 to TRBJ1-6; maybe TRBD1 (6 bases). This CDR3 contains 17 residues. Germline lookup yields CDR1 ENHRY and CDR2 SYGVKD. Trimming removed 2 bases at V and 7 bases at J, with 18 bases between. The CDR3 spells CAISELDARDKNSPLHF. DNA of the CDR3: TGTGCCATCAGTGAGCTAGACGCCCGGGACAAAAATTCACCCCTCCACTTT.

As DNA, the CDR3 is TGTGCCAGCAGCCTACAGGGACAGAGGACGTGGGAGACCCAGTACTTC. This codes for CASSLQGQRTWETQYF. The rearrangement uses TRBV7-2 and TRBJ2-5; TRBD1 matches 7 bases. Unmatched junction bases numbered 14, after V lost 5 bases and J lost 5 bases. Germline V gene lookup returns CDR1 SGHTA and CDR2 FQGNSA. This CDR3 contains 16 residues.

This chain uses TRBV6-1 with TRBJ1-2; unclear D gene. From germline, CDR1 is MNHNS and CDR2 SASEGT. This CDR3 region has 14 residues. V lost 0 bases, J lost 4 bases, and 9 bases lay in between. The CDR3 spells CASSEALEIYGYTF. The CDR3 bases are TGTGCCAGCAGTGAAGCGCTAGAGATCTATGGCTACACCTTC.